This T cell receptor beta chain was captured by sequencing in a study of STAT5B mutations in CD4+ large granular lymphocyte leukemia. With 0 bases removed from V and 5 bases from J, the gap between germline ends came to 13 bases. Germline CDR1 LGHNA, CDR2 YSLEER. There are 15 residues in the CDR3. Study-wide points: Top patient clones used TRBV06 genes more often: 8/27 versus 2/35 in controls.

In the authors' workflow: The detection floor for productive clonotype frequency was 2.59 x 10-5. TCRdb keeps only in-frame clones here, not all; method: immunoSEQ multiplex PCR. V, J and clone size were drawn from that table, and D and trimming were deduced from the DNA. The table has tens of thousands of clones, about 70% seen once; the top ten hold 1.5% to 2%. As for this clone: The antigen is unknown.

The sequence derives from a human donor in good health. The specimen was CD4+ T cells from blood buffy coats. The V gene is TRBV4-3, the J gene TRBJ2-5, with unresolved D. CDR3 residues: CASSQDFRGPETQYF. As DNA, the CDR3 is TGCGCCAGCAGCCAAGATTTCCGTGGTCCTGAGACCCAGTACTTC.